The 12 T cell receptor beta chains below were found in one sample sequenced in a study of CD8+ T cells in alopecia areata. RNA was extracted and reverse transcribed into cDNA as the sequencing template. The assay was immunoSEQ multiplex PCR, and TCRdb's table has in-frame clones only and misses some. The sample shows around 300,000 clones, 60% of them seen only once. Treatment reported: oral pan-JAK inhibitor, 5-10 mg twice daily. The sequencing here drew on CD4+ T cells sorted from blood, taken around week 54, from a patient treated with tofacitinib. The receptors were sampled from a human donor with alopecia areata.

This chain links TRBV10-3 with TRBJ2-5, with a possible D match to TRBD1 (6 bases). Looked up from germline, CDR1 is ENHRY and CDR2 is SYGVKD. This CDR3 is 13 amino acids long. Trimming pared 8 bases from V and 2 bases from J, leaving 12 bases between. As DNA, the CDR3 is TGTGCCATCGGACGGACAGAGCAAGAGACCCAGTACTTC. Its translation is CAIGRTEQETQYF.

The chain is built from TRBV9 and TRBJ1-4; tentatively, D is TRBD1 (5 bases). The length of the CDR3 is 13 residues. V lost 3 bases, J lost 6 bases, and 9 bases lay in between. The germline gives CDR1 SGDLS, CDR2 YYNGEE. The CDR3 nucleotides are TGTGCCAGCAGCGCCGGGGCTCATGAAAAACTGTTTTTT. It specifies CASSAGAHEKLFF.

This clone is a singleton in its sample. The chain uses TRBV5-6 and TRBJ1-5; D is possibly TRBD1 (5 bases). The CDR3 sequence is 14 residues long. The germline gives CDR1 SGHDT, CDR2 YYEEEE. Deletions cut 3 bases from V and 4 bases from J, with 11 bases between. The CDR3 sequence: CASSSTGSNQPQHF. In nucleotides, the CDR3 is TGTGCCAGCAGCTCTACAGGATCTAATCAGCCCCAGCATTTT.

This clone was counted a few times. V usage is TRBV5-4 and J usage is TRBJ2-3; D gene uncertain. The CDR3 consists of 14 residues. Trimming removed 4 bases at V and 3 bases at J, with 12 bases between. Looked up from germline, CDR1 is SGHNT and CDR2 is YYREEE (reference sequence). The chain's CDR3 is CASSPRPWTDTQYF. The DNA of the CDR3 is TGTGCCAGCAGCCCCAGACCATGGACAGATACGCAGTATTTT.

This clone occurred a few times. The same CDR3 arises from other DNA sequences in this sample as well. The chain has TRBV29-1 and TRBJ2-3; D call uncertain. V lost 0 bases and J lost 2, with 3 bases in between. CDR3 length equals 12 residues. CDR1 and CDR2 (germline): SQVTM, ANQGSEA. CDR3 sequence reads: CSVEEHTDTQYF. CDR3 DNA: TGCAGCGTTGAAGAACACACAGATACGCAGTATTTT.

This chain uses TRBV25-1 with TRBJ2-1; 7 positions match TRBD1. V lost 7 bases, J lost 4 bases, and 4 bases stayed unmatched. The CDR3 sequence is 13 residues long. Per germline, CDR1 MGHDK and CDR2 SYGVNS. CDR3 loop: CASTRGQYNEQFF. The CDR3 coding sequence is TGTGCCAGCACCCGGGGACAGTACAATGAGCAGTTCTTC.

This clone was observed a single time. The chain recombines TRBV27 with TRBJ1-2; a possible D gene is TRBD1 (5 bases). Germline V gives CDR1 MNHEY, CDR2 SMNVEV (reference sequence). The ends were cut back, 5 bases at V and 8 bases at J, with 18 bases in the middle. The CDR3 covers 14 residues. This chain's CDR3 is CASSLRDLPGGYTF. The CDR3 nucleotides are TGTGCCAGCAGTCTACGGGACTTACCGGGGGGCTACACCTTC.

The sample holds a few counts of this clone. The same CDR3 also results from other DNA sequences found in this sample. Written as DNA, the CDR3 is TGTGCCAGCAGCTTAGTCCCGAACACTGAAGCTTTCTTT. It translates to CASSLVPNTEAFF. The gene calls are TRBV7-9 and TRBJ1-1; D gene uncertain. The length of the CDR3 is 13 residues. CDR1 is SEHNR, CDR2 FQNEAQ, per germline (reference sequence). V was cut by 1 base and J by 1 base, with 4 bases left in between. Looking up the rest from reference TRBV7-9 and TRBJ1-1 gives the full variable domain: DTGVSQNPRHKITKRGQNVTFRCDPISEHNRLYWYRQTLGQGPEFLTYFQNEAQLEKSRLLSDRFSAERPKGSFSTLEIQRTEQGDSAMYLCASSLVPNTEAFFGQGTRLTVV.

This rearrangement joins TRBV7-2 to TRBJ2-5; D uncertain. The V and J ends lost 3 bases and 5 bases respectively, with 7 bases between them. CDR3 length equals 12 residues. In germline, CDR1 is SGHTA, CDR2 FQGNSA. CDR3 residues: CASSFRMETQYF. Written as DNA, the CDR3 is TGTGCCAGCAGCTTTCGTATGGAGACCCAGTACTTC.

The chain employs TRBV4-1 and TRBJ2-5, with D possibly TRBD2 on 6 matching bases. V lost 1 base and J lost 5, with 14 bases in between. Germline loops: CDR1 MGHRA, CDR2 YSYEKL. CDR3 length equals 15 residues. The CDR3 DNA follows: TGCGCCAGCAGCCAAGCTCCGTCGGGGGTGGAGACCCAGTACTTC. Its translation is CASSQAPSGVETQYF.

This clone was found once. The chain combines TRBV5-4 with TRBJ1-1; 7 positions agree with TRBD1. The CDR3 consists of 11 residues. The germline V gene has CDR1 SGHNT and CDR2 YYREEE (reference sequence). The trim removed 2 bases at V and 11 bases at J, leaving 3 bases unmatched. CDR3 bases: TGTGCCAGCAGCTTCGACAGGGAGGCTTTCTTT. Translated: CASSFDREAFF.

This chain links TRBV4-1 with TRBJ2-5; TRBD2 matches at 10 bases. In germline, CDR1 is MGHRA, CDR2 YSYEKL. CDR3 length: 14 amino acids. V lost 5 bases and J lost 2; bases outside the gene matches: 2. The CDR3 DNA is TGCGCCAGCAGCAAGACTAGCGGGCAAGAGACCCAGTACTTC. Amino acid sequence: CASSKTSGQETQYF.